Described below is a single TCR beta chain sequence and its context. Its specificity is not known. This entry is derived from a study of T cell responses to AZD1222 COVID-19 vaccine. Study results and limitations: Clonal diversity may have been underestimated, and the donors were mostly white British, with more females than males. Spike-spanning, vaccine-associated CD4 TCRs were dominant at 160-218 and 743-854.

Repertoires were generated with immunoSEQ multiplex PCR, while TCRdb's copy carries only in-frame clones and drops some. This sample carries 250,000 or so clones, approximately 95% of them seen once, and the ten largest clones take around 0.5%. Germline V CDR1 and CDR2: MDHEN, SYDVKM. Trimming removed 5 bases from V and 3 bases from J; junction bases left unmatched: 6. The CDR3 extends over 16 amino acids. This specimen consisted of peripheral blood, obtained on day 0 of AZD1222 vaccination. This chain links TRBV28 with TRBJ2-2; TRBD1 matches 10 bases. The TCR was taken from an adult in good health. CDR3 in DNA: TGTGCCAGCAGTCTCCCGGGACAGGGGTACACCGGGGAGCTGTTTTTT. It translates to CASSLPGQGYTGELFF.